Listed below are T cell receptor beta chains from one sample, sequenced in a study of shared clonotypes between healthy human individuals. Measured with immunoSEQ multiplex PCR; TCRdb has only the in-frame clones, and not every one. The table shows some 1,100,000 clones, with 75% to 80% occurring only once. Input material: memory CD4+ T cells from PBMCs. The receptor source for this set is a young man in good health. Some clones in this sample may be carry-over from other donors' samples. CDR3s leave out the opening cysteine and the closing phenylalanine or tryptophan. The order of the fields is V gene, D gene, CDR3 protein. A D gene is named only where the DNA matches it firmly.

>TRBV28|TRBD1
ASSRHRDRDQPQH
>TRBV28|-
ASVSRADTQY
>TRBV10-2|-
ASKPRQVDEKLF
>TRBV7-9|-
ASSPIRFGTDTQY
>TRBV5-1|TRBD1
ASSLSDRGPYEQY
>TRBV19|-
ASSFPASIHNEQF
>TRBV5-1|TRBD1
ASSPDPGGATEAF
>TRBV19|TRBD1
ASAGQGIEKLF
>TRBV19|-
ASSIDAGATTYEQY
>TRBV6-5|-
ASTPTGPNTEAF
>TRBV7-9|TRBD1
ASSRDRGGETQY
>TRBV30|TRBD1
AWRRGQGAMDRAKNIQY
>TRBV6-1|TRBD2
ASSEGTSGIGTDTQY
>TRBV4-3|-
ASSQEGSGSEQY
>TRBV28|-
ASSLPTTQTEQY
>TRBV5-5|-
ASRLGSQGVNTGELF
>TRBV7-2|TRBD2
ASSPSGRVGEQY
>TRBV4-3|-
ASSQAGFVRGRADTQY
>TRBV28|-
ASSFGGPPRLLLSQY
>TRBV27|-
ASSASGVGNTEAF
>TRBV18|-
ASSPPFRPGRPSSYNEQF
>TRBV18|-
ASSPNHPNSNQPQH
>TRBV5-4|-
AFRGAGGVGDTQY
>TRBV14|-
ASSQALPRRNEQF
>TRBV5-1|TRBD1
ASSGTGGWNEQF
>TRBV15|-
ATSRAKSGGYT
>TRBV19|TRBD1
ASSNTRRAGGDSRYGYT
>TRBV28|-
ASSLKGVINQPQH
>TRBV6-6|-
ASSGQATAQPQH
>TRBV7-6|TRBD2
ASSSGRDYEQY
>TRBV11-2|-
ASSLLAGQYEQF
>TRBV19|TRBD1
ASSARTGSTDTQY
>TRBV29-1|TRBD1
SVVRDRGLNEQF
>TRBV27|-
ASSISRDSNYGYT
>TRBV27|-
ASPQPEVGGYNEQF
>TRBV11-2|TRBD1
ASSQNRGANQPQH
>TRBV5-1|TRBD2
ASSEAGGIYEQY
>TRBV18|-
ASSPERGGLYEQY
>TRBV19|-
ASSIGEAASLETQY
>TRBV30|-
AIQTLGGSRYTEAF
>TRBV14|-
ASSRIDRFEAF
>TRBV27|TRBD1
ASSITGTGIHEQF
>TRBV28|-
ASSTQLGGYGYT
>TRBV6-5|TRBD1
ASARDRGGEQY
>TRBV28|-
ASSSPGPHREQY
>TRBV11-3|TRBD1
ASSLGGQENEQF
>TRBV6-5|-
ASSYSHRMDTEAF
>TRBV5-4|-
ASSLGGQHNEQF
>TRBV5-4|-
ASSPPPSGAGYSYNEQF
>TRBV2|TRBD1
ASRGQENQPQH
>TRBV11-2|TRBD2
ASRQLAGPSYNEQF
>TRBV27|TRBD2
ASSSKAGGSLTDTQY
>TRBV5-4|TRBD1
ASSRDRAQETQY
>TRBV9|-
ASSKGRNYNEQF
>TRBV7-9|TRBD1
ASSLGQGIPQPQH